A single T cell receptor (beta chain) is shown here with its context. The library attached unique molecular identifiers to individual cDNA molecules. MiXCR was run by TCRdb on the RACE reads, yielding one entry per CDR3 protein. The sample records 190,000 or so distinct CDR3 sequences, about 31% being singletons. Time point denoted: pre-sensitization, week 0. Treatment described: therapeutic diphenylcyclopropenone sensitization with weekly scalp DPC. The entry originates in a study of human T cells and chemical hapten exposure. Study as a whole: Upper-back patch tests with 0.01% DPC were read at 6 days. Among samples, TCR yields varied mainly because of small differences in pooled library volume.

The germline V gene encodes CDR1 MNHEY and CDR2 SVGEGT. The CDR3 spans 11 residues. Trimming shortened V by 8 bases and J by 5 bases, and 9 bases separated the two germline ends. The chain carries TRBV6-2 or TRBV6-3 and TRBJ2-5, with D hard to call. Sequencing was performed on whole blood, taken in connection with sensitization to the hapten diphenylcyclopropenone (DPC). The source is a young woman with alopecia areata. Some clones in this sample may be carry-over from other donors' samples. Here the CDR3 reads CASGSFETQYF. The CDR3 DNA is TGTGCCAGCGGTAGCTTTGAGACCCAGTACTTC.